This record concerns one T cell receptor beta chain sequence. Its specificity is not known. Germline loops: CDR1 MDHEN, CDR2 SYDVKM. This CDR3 comprises 14 residues. The V gene lost 7 bases and the J gene lost 12 bases, with 25 bases spanning the gap. This sample was included in a study of PD-L1 blockade in urothelial cancer. Study at large: Atezolizumab (1,200 mg intravenously every 3 weeks) began around 2014 for patients. Patients' prior chemotherapy regimens numbered 0 to 3.

In each PCR, synthetic TCR analog templates were spiked in. The table came from immunoSEQ multiplex PCR; TCRdb's copy has only in-frame clones and leaves some out. The sample has over 100,000 clones; 70% to 85% are singletons. Time point indicated: pretreatment peripheral blood. Findings of the study overall: When pretreatment blood TCR clonality was below the median, it predicted better survival.

The sequences come from PBMCs, collected around atezolizumab (anti-PD-L1) treatment. V and J are TRBV28 and TRBJ2-7; D possibly corresponds to TRBD1 (6 bases). This TCR came from a man between 50 and 59 years old with urothelial cancer. The CDR3: CASTRDTLFSSWYF. The CDR3 bases are TGTGCCAGCACCCGGGACACCCTTTTTAGTTCCTGGTACTTC.